These T cell receptor beta chains were read from a single sample in a study of OX40 agonist ivuxolimab in advanced cancers. TCRdb's copy holds only in-frame clones and misses some; the assay was immunoSEQ multiplex PCR. The table lists fewer than 50,000 clones, about 86% of them singletons. Sample: CD4+ or CD8+ T cells sorted from blood, taken in a trial of the OX40 agonist ivuxolimab. Receptors originate from an adult with an advanced solid tumor such as melanoma, head and neck, liver or kidney cancer. Both conserved end residues are part of each CDR3. A D gene is named only where the DNA matches it firmly. For some rows the clone size is stated as once, few or many, or as a class when expanded; others skip it.

CDR3nt	CDR3aa	d_gene	v_gene	j_gene	abundance
TGTGCCAGCAGTGAGGGAGGTTACTATGGCTACACCTTC	CASSEGGYYGYTF	-	TRBV25-1	TRBJ1-2	-
TGTGCCAGCAGCTTGCCGTTTGGCGGAGATACGCAGTATTTT	CASSLPFGGDTQYF	-	TRBV5-6	TRBJ2-3	-
TGCGCCAGCAGCGTTGACAGACACACCGGGGAGCTGTTTTTT	CASSVDRHTGELFF	-	TRBV5-1	TRBJ2-2	-
TGTGCCAGCAGCTTAGGGTGGACTGGCAATGAGCAGTTCTTC	CASSLGWTGNEQFF	-	TRBV7-8	TRBJ2-1	-
TGTGCCAGCAGTGAAGGAGTATTAATGTTCAAACTGTTTTTT	CASSEGVLMFKLFF	-	TRBV2	TRBJ1-4	-
TGTGCCTGGATAGCGGGAGGGGCCACAGATACGCAGTATTTT	CAWIAGGATDTQYF	TRBD2	TRBV30	TRBJ2-3	-
TGTGCCATCAGTGTGACTAACCCTAACACCGGGGAGCTGTTTTTT	CAISVTNPNTGELFF	-	TRBV10-3	TRBJ2-2	-
TGTGCCAGCAGTCTCCATCTAGGTATTCTATCCTACGAGCAGTACTTC	CASSLHLGILSYEQYF	-	TRBV28	TRBJ2-7	-
TGTGCCAGCAGGCTGGGGGGGAACACCGGGGAGCTGTTTTTT	CASRLGGNTGELFF	-	TRBV4-2	TRBJ2-2	-
TGTGCCAGCAGTCGAACGGAGGGCTACACCTTC	CASSRTEGYTF	-	TRBV28	TRBJ1-2	-
TGTGCCAGTATCCCCGACGGCTCTCGGACAGATACGCAGTATTTT	CASIPDGSRTDTQYF	-	TRBV19	TRBJ2-3	-
TGTGCCAGCAGCTTAGCCCAAGAGACCCAGTACTTC	CASSLAQETQYF	-	TRBV7-2	TRBJ2-5	-
TGTGCCAGCAGTTTCTCGAGGGAGGGGAAAAATACGCAGTATTTT	CASSFSREGKNTQYF	TRBD2	TRBV6-6	TRBJ2-3	-
TGTGCCAGCAGTTACAGGGACTCCTACAATGAGCAGTTCTTC	CASSYRDSYNEQFF	-	TRBV7-6	TRBJ2-1	-
TGTGCCAGCAGTGAAGCGCTTCTTCTGGAACAGTACTTC	CASSEALLLEQYF	-	TRBV6-1	TRBJ2-7	-
TGTGCCAGCAGCTTCAGGCAGGGCGTCAACAATGAGCAGTTCTTC	CASSFRQGVNNEQFF	-	TRBV7-3	TRBJ2-1	-
TGTGCCAGCAGCGACCCCGGGGCGGGAGGCCGCTACGAGCAGTACTTC	CASSDPGAGGRYEQYF	TRBD2	TRBV11-2	TRBJ2-7	-
TGTGCCAGCAGTCTCGGACGGGGGCTAGGATCTGGCTACACCTTC	CASSLGRGLGSGYTF	-	TRBV27	TRBJ1-2	few
TGCGCCAGCAGCTTGGTGGACAGGCTCTCCGAGCAGTACTTC	CASSLVDRLSEQYF	TRBD1	TRBV5-1	TRBJ2-7	-
TGCGCCAGCAGCTACACGTTGGATACGCAGTATTTT	CASSYTLDTQYF	-	TRBV4-1	TRBJ2-3	-
TGTGCCAGTCAATTAGGGAATCAGCCCCAGCATTTT	CASQLGNQPQHF	-	TRBV28	TRBJ1-5	-
TGTGCCAGCAGTTTTGGTGGAGCCCCCCCCAATGAGCAGTTCTTC	CASSFGGAPPNEQFF	-	TRBV28	TRBJ2-1	-
TGTGCCAGCCGACCGCCAGGGGGGGAAGATACGCAGTATTTT	CASRPPGGEDTQYF	-	TRBV28	TRBJ2-3	-
TGTGCCAGTAGTATCCCACAGGGGCAAGAGACCCAGTACTTC	CASSIPQGQETQYF	TRBD1	TRBV19	TRBJ2-5	-
TGTGCCAGCAAACAAACAGGGGGCGTAACCGGGGAGCTGTTTTTT	CASKQTGGVTGELFF	TRBD1	TRBV7-8	TRBJ2-2	-
TGTGCCAGCAGCGTCTTTTCAGACAGGACAGATACGCAGTATTTT	CASSVFSDRTDTQYF	-	TRBV9	TRBJ2-3	once
TGTGCCAGCAGACTAGCGGGAAAATACGAGCAGTACTTC	CASRLAGKYEQYF	TRBD2	TRBV6-1	TRBJ2-7	-
TGTGCCAGCAGCCCCACCCGAGCGGAGAACACCGGGGAGCTGTTTTTT	CASSPTRAENTGELFF	-	TRBV7-3	TRBJ2-2	once
TGCGCCAGCAGCTTTCAGGGGGCTTTTACAGATACGCAGTATTTT	CASSFQGAFTDTQYF	TRBD1	TRBV5-1	TRBJ2-3	-
TGTGCCGTAACAGGGGAAGTTGAAGCTTTCTTT	CAVTGEVEAFF	TRBD1	TRBV6-5	TRBJ1-1	once
TGTGCTAGTGGTTCCAACTTCGGGACAGGGGTTTATAGCAATCAGCCCCAGCATTTT	CASGSNFGTGVYSNQPQHF	TRBD1	TRBV12-5	TRBJ1-5	-
TGCGCCAGCAGTGAGTCCCGGGACAGGGTCGATGAGCAGTTCTTC	CASSESRDRVDEQFF	TRBD1	TRBV10-2	TRBJ2-1	-
TGTGCCAGCAGCCAAGATTTGGCTCAGCGGCAGTACTTC	CASSQDLAQRQYF	-	TRBV4-2	TRBJ2-7	-
TGTGCCAGCCCAACCATGGACTGTTGCTCTGGGGCCAACGTCCTGACTTTC	CASPTMDCCSGANVLTF	-	TRBV28	TRBJ2-6	-
TGTGCCAGCAGTGACCGGGACAGGTACTATGGCTACACCTTC	CASSDRDRYYGYTF	TRBD1	TRBV6-1	TRBJ1-2	-
TGTGCCAGCAGCTATGGACAGTGGGGCACAGATACGCAGTATTTT	CASSYGQWGTDTQYF	-	TRBV7-9	TRBJ2-3	-
TGTGCCAGTAGTAACCTCTACCGGGGACCCGCCACCTACGAGCAGTACTTC	CASSNLYRGPATYEQYF	-	TRBV19	TRBJ2-7	-
TGTGCCAGCAGCCAAGTTGGCGGCGTCTCCTACAATGAGCAGTTCTTC	CASSQVGGVSYNEQFF	-	TRBV14	TRBJ2-1	-
TGTGCCAGCAGCTTACGTGAGACCCAGTACTTC	CASSLRETQYF	-	TRBV11-2	TRBJ2-5	-
TGTGCCAGCAGACCCGACGCTATTACCTACGAGCAGTACTTC	CASRPDAITYEQYF	-	TRBV6-5	TRBJ2-7	once
TGTGCCTCAGCATCGGGGACAGTAGCCTACGAGCAGTACTTC	CASASGTVAYEQYF	TRBD1	TRBV27	TRBJ2-7	-
TGTGCCAGCAACTTAGGAAGGACGGTCTACAATGAGCAGTTCTTC	CASNLGRTVYNEQFF	-	TRBV7-2	TRBJ2-1	-
TGTGCCAGTAGTATAGGGGGGACGAAGACCTACAATGAGCAGTTCTTC	CASSIGGTKTYNEQFF	-	TRBV19	TRBJ2-1	-
TGCGCCAGCAGCCAAGATGGGGGGACCCCCCAAGAGACCCAGTACTTC	CASSQDGGTPQETQYF	-	TRBV4-1	TRBJ2-5	-
TGTGCCAGCACGAGGTCAATATCGAATAGCAATCAGCCCCAGCATTTT	CASTRSISNSNQPQHF	-	TRBV6-6	TRBJ1-5	once
TGTGCCAGCAGTTACCGGGCAGACTACGAGCAGTACTTC	CASSYRADYEQYF	-	TRBV6-4	TRBJ2-7	-
TGTGCCAGTAGTACAACAGGGGGCCGCAATGAGCAGTTCTTC	CASSTTGGRNEQFF	TRBD1	TRBV19	TRBJ2-1	-
TGTGCCAGCAGCGTAGCCGAGTACACTGAAGCTTTCTTT	CASSVAEYTEAFF	-	TRBV9	TRBJ1-1	-
TGTGCCAGCAGTAAGGGGGTAAACGAGCAGTACTTC	CASSKGVNEQYF	-	TRBV6-6	TRBJ2-7	-
TGTGCCAGCAGCTTAATCGGGAGGGGGACCCAGTACTTC	CASSLIGRGTQYF	TRBD2	TRBV7-3	TRBJ2-5	-
TGTGCCAGTAGTATATATGGCAGAACCTACGAGCAGTACTTC	CASSIYGRTYEQYF	-	TRBV19	TRBJ2-7	few
TGTGCCAGCAGCCAATCACGGGAGGGGCAAGAGACCCAGTACTTC	CASSQSREGQETQYF	TRBD2	TRBV7-2	TRBJ2-5	-
TGTGCCAGCAGCTTGAAGGTAGCGGGCACAGATACGCAGTATTTT	CASSLKVAGTDTQYF	-	TRBV5-4	TRBJ2-3	once
TGTGCCAGCAGTGAAAGATCTAAACCTAACTATGGCTACACCTTC	CASSERSKPNYGYTF	-	TRBV6-1	TRBJ1-2	-